A single sample gave rise to the 2 T cell receptor beta chains below, sequenced in a study of human T cells and chemical hapten exposure (dated by TCRdb to about 2021). The time point tag for this specimen amounts to: patch test 1, 2 weeks after DPC sensitization. What this sample's treatment or condition label stands for: therapeutic diphenylcyclopropenone sensitization with weekly scalp DPC. The library relied on RACE. Sequenced on a NextSeq 500. TCRdb redid the processing of the public reads, applying fastp at Q25 and MiXCR, and retained in-frame beta chains. Each CDR3 protein gets just one entry, which takes the most common genes and DNA from the rows behind it. In this sample the table shows 80,000 to 100,000 distinct CDR3 sequences, roughly 12% of which occur a single time. The ten largest clones represent roughly 2.1% of the sample. The input for sequencing was whole blood, taken in connection with sensitization to the hapten diphenylcyclopropenone (DPC). These receptors all stem from a woman aged 40 to 50 with alopecia areata. Some clones in this sample may be carry-over from other donors' samples.

This clonotype occurred many times. The CDR3 reads CASSPGIAGITDTQYF. CDR3 DNA sequence: TGTGCCAGCTCACCCGGCATAGCGGGGATCACAGATACGCAGTATTTT. The gene calls are TRBV18 and TRBJ2-3; 8 nucleotides match TRBD2. Unmatched junction bases numbered 7, after V lost 3 bases and J lost 2 bases. Germline loops: CDR1 KGHSH, CDR2 LQKENI. The CDR3 is made up of 16 amino acids.

This clonotype was counted between two and nine times. The chain has TRBV5-6 and TRBJ2-1; tentatively, D is TRBD2 (6 bases). V was pared by 3 bases and J by 7 bases, with 14 bases between. Germline lookup yields CDR1 SGHDT and CDR2 YYEEEE. The CDR3 spans 14 residues. DNA of the CDR3: TGTGCCAGCAGCTGGGGACTTCACCCTAATGAGCAGTTCTTC. Protein sequence: CASSWGLHPNEQFF.